A single sample is the source of the 19 T cell receptor beta chains below, sequenced in a study of blood T cell repertoires in COVID-19. Sequencing used immunoSEQ multiplex PCR; TCRdb keeps in-frame clones, though not all of them. Of more than 250,000 clones listed, roughly 85% are singletons. Sequencing was carried out using PBMCs or T cells enriched from blood (not recorded which). Receptor source: a man younger than 40 who had recovered from COVID-19.

This rearrangement joins TRBV3-1 (or the pseudogene TRBV3-2) to TRBJ1-1; the D gene is possibly TRBD1 (6 bases). This CDR3 spans 14 amino acids. The germline V gene has CDR1 LGHDT and CDR2 YNNKEL (reference sequence). The V and J ends lost 0 bases and 10 bases respectively, with 15 bases between them. DNA of the CDR3: TGTGCCAGCAGCCAAGATAGGGGGGGCGTGGGAGCTTTCTTT. Translating gives CASSQDRGGVGAFF.

The chain joins TRBV30 to TRBJ1-4; TRBD1 is a possible D gene (6 bases). V was clipped by 0 bases and J by 3 bases, with 11 bases between them. Germline CDR1 GTSNPN, CDR2 SVGIG (reference sequence). The length of the CDR3 is 15 residues. The CDR3 DNA reads as TGTGCCTGGAGTGTATCCCAGGGGCCTAATGAAAAACTGTTTTTT. Translating it yields CAWSVSQGPNEKLFF.

The chain's CDR3 is CSVGGGRTGDRQETQYF. CDR3 nucleotide sequence: TGCAGCGTTGGGGGAGGTCGGACAGGGGACCGACAAGAGACCCAGTACTTC. The chain uses TRBV29-1 and TRBJ2-5; TRBD1 agrees at 9 bases. J was trimmed by 2 bases and V by 4 bases; bases with no gene match: 14. CDR1 and CDR2 (germline): SQVTM, ANQGSEA. CDR3 length equals 17 residues. The full variable domain, completed using reference TRBV29-1 and TRBJ2-5, is SAVISQKPSRDICQRGTSLTIQCQVDSQVTMMFWYRQQPGQSLTLIATANQGSEATYESGFVIDKFPISRPNLTFSTLTVSNMSPEDSSIYLCSVGGGRTGDRQETQYFGPGTRLLVL.

This clone was seen just once. V usage is TRBV2 and J usage is TRBJ1-5; D is perhaps TRBD1 (6 bases). The ends were cut back, 4 bases at V and 4 bases at J, with 11 bases in the middle. The CDR3 spans 14 residues. Per germline, CDR1 SNHLY and CDR2 FYNNEI. The CDR3 bases are TGTGCCAGCAGTGTGCGTCAGGGGAATCAGCCCCAGCATTTT. This encodes CASSVRQGNQPQHF.

The V gene is TRBV29-1, the J gene TRBJ1-1; a possible D gene is TRBD1 (6 bases). The germline V gene has CDR1 SQVTM and CDR2 ANQGSEA. V dropped 5 bases and J dropped 11 bases, with 12 bases sitting between them. The CDR3 has 10 residues. Here the CDR3 reads CSVSQGWAFF. CDR3 DNA: TGCAGCGTTTCACAGGGCTGGGCTTTCTTT.

The chain combines TRBV5-1 with TRBJ2-3; 10 bases align to TRBD2. Losses at the gene ends were 4 bases for V and 2 bases for J; bases not matched to a gene: 4. Germline V lookup: CDR1 SGHRS, CDR2 YFSETQ. The CDR3 totals 15 residues. This CDR3 reads CASSGTSANTDTQYF. DNA of the CDR3: TGCGCCAGCAGCGGGACTAGCGCCAACACAGATACGCAGTATTTT.

CDR3 in DNA: TGCGCCAGCAGCGCCCCCGGGACAGGGGTTGGCTACACCTTC. Its translation is CASSAPGTGVGYTF. V is TRBV5-1 and J is TRBJ1-2, with 10 bases aligning to TRBD1. Per the germline V gene, CDR1 is SGHRS and CDR2 is YFSETQ. V shed 4 bases, J shed 7 bases, and the junction held 7 bases outside the gene matches. The CDR3 totals 14 residues.

J is TRBJ1-4 and V is TRBV15, with D possibly matching TRBD1 (5 bases). The CDR3 sequence is 17 residues long. The V and J ends lost 0 bases and 2 bases respectively, with 13 bases between them. The germline gives CDR1 LNHNV, CDR2 YYDKDF (reference sequence). The CDR3 DNA reads TGTGCCACCAGCAGAGATTCCGGGGGAGAGACTAATGAAAAACTGTTTTTT. It specifies CATSRDSGGETNEKLFF. Together with reference TRBV15 and TRBJ1-4, the CDR3 gives the full variable domain: DAMVIQNPRYQVTQFGKPVTLSCSQTLNHNVMYWYQQKSSQAPKLLFHYYDKDFNNEADTPDNFQSRRPNTSFCFLDIRSPGLGDTAMYLCATSRDSGGETNEKLFFGSGTQLSVL.

J is TRBJ2-1 and V is TRBV6-4; TRBD2 agrees at 10 bases. CDR1 and CDR2 (germline): MRHNA, SNTAGT. With V trimmed by 3 bases and J by 10 bases, 15 bases remained unmatched. There are 17 residues in the CDR3. For the CDR3, the DNA is TGTGCCAGCAGTGAGACCCCGGCTAGCGGGGGCGAAATAGAGCAGTTCTTC. Its protein is CASSETPASGGEIEQFF.

This clone was seen only once. The V gene is TRBV6-5, the J gene TRBJ1-5; no clear D gene. Germline V gives CDR1 MNHEY, CDR2 SVGAGI. This CDR3 contains 15 residues. The V end lost 6 bases, the J end lost 4 bases, and 16 bases lay between the germline ends. CDR3 sequence (DNA): TGTGCCAGCAGATCCTTAAAAATCGGGAATCAGCCCCAGCATTTT. It specifies CASRSLKIGNQPQHF.

V and J are TRBV19 and TRBJ1-4; the D gene is possibly TRBD1 (5 bases). The CDR3 runs 15 residues. Germline-derived CDR1 and CDR2 are LNHDA and SQIVND (reference sequence). V shed 5 bases and J shed 8 bases, with 18 bases lying between them. In DNA, the CDR3 is TGTGCCAGTAGTGCCCGGGACTTTGAGGGGGAAAAACTGTTTTTT. This sequence encodes CASSARDFEGEKLFF. Complete variable domain (other parts from reference TRBV19 and TRBJ1-4): DGGITQSPKYLFRKEGQNVTLSCEQNLNHDAMYWYRQDPGQGLRLIYYSQIVNDFQKGDIAEGYSVSREKKESFPLTVTSAQKNPTAFYLCASSARDFEGEKLFFGSGTQLSVL.

This clone was observed once. This chain links TRBV7-2 with TRBJ2-1; TRBD2 agrees at 11 bases. The CDR3 covers 15 residues. With 1 base clipped from V and 10 bases from J, the junction kept 6 bases outside the gene matches. The V gene's germline CDR1 is SGHTA and CDR2 FQGNSA. The CDR3, as DNA: TGTGCCAGCAGCTTAGGTAGCGGGGGGGGTGGAGAGCAGTTCTTC. Protein sequence: CASSLGSGGGGEQFF.

The gene calls are TRBV6-1 and TRBJ1-2, with D uncertain. The CDR3 sequence is 11 residues long. Trimming pared 3 bases from V and 8 bases from J, leaving 7 bases between. The germline CDR1 and CDR2 sequences are MNHNS and SASEGT. CDR3 DNA: TGTGCCAGCAGTGACCTCCTCGGCTACACCTTC. Encoded protein: CASSDLLGYTF.

The CDR3 region is CASSPNSEVQPQHF. Here the CDR3 DNA reads TGTGCCAGCAGTCCGAATTCAGAGGTTCAGCCCCAGCATTTT. The chain joins TRBV6-5 to TRBJ1-5; no definite D call. The germline gives CDR1 MNHEY, CDR2 SVGAGI. The CDR3 runs 14 residues. Trimming shortened V by 5 bases and J by 6 bases, and 14 bases separated the two germline ends.

This rearrangement joins TRBV20-1 to TRBJ2-7; tentative D call: TRBD1 (5 bases). Germline lookup yields CDR1 DFQATT and CDR2 SNEGSKA (reference sequence). The ends were cut back, 3 bases at V and 3 bases at J, with 15 bases in the middle. The CDR3 extends over 14 amino acids. In nucleotides, the CDR3 is TGCAGTGCTAGTAAAGCAGGGATAGACTACGAGCAGTACTTC. It codes for CSASKAGIDYEQYF.

In this sample, this clone turned up once. The chain employs TRBV4-1 and TRBJ1-1; no firm D call. Trimming left V 0 bases short and J 6 bases short, with 14 bases between. This CDR3 spans 15 amino acids. CDR1 and CDR2 from the germline V gene are MGHRA and YSYEKL. The DNA of the CDR3 is TGCGCCAGCAGCCAAGAAGATGGTCGAGGTTCTGAAGCTTTCTTT. Encoded protein: CASSQEDGRGSEAFF.

J is TRBJ1-1 and V is TRBV12-3 or TRBV12-4; D is unclear. Trimming shortened V by 8 bases and J by 5 bases, and 15 bases separated the two germline ends. CDR3 length equals 13 residues. In nucleotides, the CDR3 is TGTGCCAGCTCCCGAGGCAGAGGTACTGAAGCTTTCTTT. As protein: CASSRGRGTEAFF.

V usage is TRBV9 and J usage is TRBJ2-3, with TRBD2 matching over 9 bases. Trimming removed 3 bases from V and 3 bases from J; junction bases left unmatched: 5. Germline CDR1 SGDLS, CDR2 YYNGEE. The CDR3 totals 15 residues. The CDR3 coding sequence is TGTGCCAGCAGCGCTAGGCGGGGGGGTACAGATACGCAGTATTTT. Its protein product is CASSARRGGTDTQYF. The variable domain in full, with the rest retrieved from reference TRBV9 and TRBJ2-3, is DSGVTQTPKHLITATGQRVTLRCSPRSGDLSVYWYQQSLDQGLQFLIQYYNGEERAKGNILERFSAQQFPDLHSELNLSSLELGDSALYFCASSARRGGTDTQYFGPGTRLTVL.

The rearrangement links TRBV5-1 to TRBJ2-3; 8 bases match TRBD1. The CDR3 spans 15 residues. Germline CDR1 and CDR2: SGHRS and YFSETQ. The V segment lost 6 bases and the J segment 4 bases; nucleotides outside the gene matches: 10. The CDR3 spells CASNQGAGGADTQYF. DNA for the CDR3: TGCGCCAGCAACCAGGGGGCAGGGGGCGCAGATACGCAGTATTTT.